The 18 T cell receptor beta chains given below trace back to one sample, sequenced in a study of blood T cell repertoires in COVID-19. Produced via immunoSEQ multiplex PCR; TCRdb's table is partial and in-frame only. The data hold some 130,000 clones, with more than 70% observed a single time. The sample was peripheral blood. The receptors come from a human donor in a cohort sampled during active COVID-19.

The table lists this clone with many counts. The rearrangement uses TRBV19 and TRBJ2-3; 10 bases line up with TRBD1. Germline CDR1 reads LNHDA; CDR2 reads SQIVND (reference sequence). This CDR3 is built from 17 residues. Unmatched junction bases numbered 10, after V lost 3 bases and J lost 4 bases. The CDR3 protein is CASSILGQGMRADTQYF. CDR3 DNA: TGTGCCAGTAGTATCCTGGGACAGGGGATGAGGGCAGATACGCAGTATTTT.

V usage is TRBV5-4 and J usage is TRBJ1-2, with D perhaps matching TRBD1 (6 bases). V was trimmed by 4 bases and J by 5 bases, leaving 9 bases between them. The CDR3 loop spans 12 amino acids. CDR1 and CDR2 from the germline V gene are SGHNT and YYREEE (reference sequence). In DNA, the CDR3 is TGTGCCAGCAGCATGCAGGGGTATGGCTACACCTTC. As protein: CASSMQGYGYTF.

The J gene is TRBJ2-3, the V gene TRBV7-2; D may be TRBD1 (5 bases). V shed 1 base and J shed 4 bases, with 15 bases lying between them. This CDR3 comprises 16 residues. The V gene's germline CDR1 is SGHTA and CDR2 FQGNSA. The CDR3 sequence: CASSLEGPMVSDTQYF. The CDR3 DNA follows: TGTGCCAGCAGCTTAGAGGGGCCGATGGTATCAGATACGCAGTATTTT.

CDR3 protein: CASSLDRGFTEAFF. For the CDR3, the DNA is TGTGCCAGCAGTTTAGACAGGGGGTTCACTGAAGCTTTCTTT. The V call is TRBV6-5, the J call TRBJ1-1; 9 bases are a match to TRBD1. This CDR3 comprises 14 residues. CDR1 MNHEY and CDR2 SVGAGI come from the germline V gene. V trimming: 4 bases; J trimming: 4 bases; junction bases outside the gene matches: 4.

This clone has just one count. The chain uses TRBV24-1 and TRBJ2-3, with 7 bases identical to TRBD2. This CDR3 has 16 residues. Trimming at V came to 3 bases and at J to 0 bases, leaving 5 bases not matched to a gene. Germline V gene sequence: CDR1 KGHDR, CDR2 SFDVKD. The CDR3 is CATSDTSAASTDTQYF. CDR3 coding DNA: TGTGCCACCAGTGATACTAGCGCCGCTAGCACAGATACGCAGTATTTT.

This chain links TRBV7-9 with TRBJ1-2; 10 nucleotides agree with TRBD1. V lost 5 bases and J lost 7; bases outside the gene matches: 10. CDR3 size: 15 residues. Germline V CDR1 and CDR2: SEHNR, FQNEAQ (reference sequence). The CDR3: CASSQPWDRGSGYTF. CDR3 DNA: TGTGCCAGCAGCCAACCATGGGACAGGGGAAGTGGCTACACCTTC.

The chain joins TRBV15 to TRBJ1-2; perhaps TRBD1 as D (5 bases). The V gene's germline CDR1 is LNHNV and CDR2 YYDKDF (reference sequence). The germline V and J ends were trimmed by 1 base and 4 bases, with 10 bases remaining between them. The CDR3 length is 14 residues. CDR3 bases: TGTGCCACCAGCAGAGTTTCAGGGTCCTATGGCTACACCTTC. Its protein is CATSRVSGSYGYTF.

V gene TRBV19 combines with J gene TRBJ2-5, with 12 bases identical to TRBD2. CDR1 is LNHDA, CDR2 SQIVND, per germline (reference sequence). Trimming at V came to 2 bases and at J to 2 bases, leaving 3 bases not matched to a gene. The CDR3 spans 16 residues. The CDR3 DNA is TGTGCCAGTAGTATACTAGCGGGGGGGCCGCAAGAGACCCAGTACTTC. It encodes CASSILAGGPQETQYF.

This chain joins TRBV7-3 and TRBJ2-3, with TRBD1 identical over 9 bases. This CDR3 region has 17 residues. The J segment lost 4 bases and the V segment lost 5 bases, leaving 13 bases of the junction unmatched. Germline V gives CDR1 SGHTA, CDR2 FQGTGA. The CDR3 DNA sequence: TGTGCCAGCAGCAAGTTAGGGGGGACAGGGATCCCAGATACGCAGTATTTT. It encodes CASSKLGGTGIPDTQYF.

The chain combines TRBV27 with TRBJ1-5; D is undetermined. Germline loops: CDR1 MNHEY, CDR2 SMNVEV (reference sequence). Trimming cost V 4 bases and J 2 bases, with 15 bases left between them. The CDR3 has 16 residues. CDR3 sequence (DNA): TGTGCCAGCAGTTCCCGACGGGAGGTTGGCAATCAGCCCCAGCATTTT. Amino acids: CASSSRREVGNQPQHF.

This clone was counted once. V gene TRBV11-2 combines with J gene TRBJ2-7, with D perhaps matching TRBD1 (6 bases). The CDR3 length is 12 residues. Trimming cost V 8 bases and J 5 bases, with 13 bases left between them. In germline, CDR1 is SGHAT, CDR2 FQNNGV. Here the CDR3 DNA reads TGTGCCAGCGCTAGGGGGTTTAACGAGCAGTACTTC. Protein product: CASARGFNEQYF.

This rearrangement joins TRBV15 to TRBJ2-6; D gene unclear. Per the germline V gene, CDR1 is LNHNV and CDR2 is YYDKDF (reference sequence). V lost 2 bases and J 0 bases, leaving 8 bases between the germline ends. The CDR3 length is 16 residues. The CDR3 DNA reads as TGTGCCACCAGCAGATCCGAGGACTCTGGGGCCAACGTCCTGACTTTC. Protein sequence: CATSRSEDSGANVLTF.

CDR3 sequence reads: CASRSSGQKLYQETQYF. The CDR3 region has the DNA TGTGCCAGTAGATCCTCGGGACAGAAATTGTACCAAGAGACCCAGTACTTC. The chain carries TRBV5-8 and TRBJ2-5; 7 positions match TRBD1. The V gene end was trimmed by 8 bases and the J gene end by 0 bases; junction bases not matched to a gene: 16. Germline assignment: CDR1 SGHTS and CDR2 YDEGEE. The CDR3 consists of 17 residues.

The J gene is TRBJ1-1, the V gene TRBV18; D is possibly TRBD1 (6 bases). From germline, CDR1 is KGHSH and CDR2 LQKENI. V shed 5 bases and J shed 0 bases, with 19 bases lying between them. The CDR3 runs 17 residues. In nucleotides, the CDR3 is TGTGCCAGCTCAGCAGAACAGGGTCGGGTAATGAACACTGAAGCTTTCTTT. This sequence encodes CASSAEQGRVMNTEAFF.

This clone was detected a few times. The J gene is TRBJ2-2, the V gene TRBV12-3 or TRBV12-4; D possibly corresponds to TRBD1 (5 bases). Trimming removed 10 bases from V and 6 bases from J, with 15 bases in between. CDR3 length: 13 residues. CDR3 protein: CATQQGLAGELFF. Here the CDR3 DNA reads TGTGCCACTCAGCAGGGATTAGCCGGGGAGCTGTTTTTT.

Only one count was recorded for this clone. The genes are TRBV6-1 and TRBJ1-2, with a tentative D call TRBD1 (6 bases). Germline V CDR1 and CDR2: MNHNS, SASEGT. V lost 1 base to trimming and J lost 5 bases, with 11 bases between them. The CDR3 loop spans 14 amino acids. In nucleotides, the CDR3 is TGTGCCAGCAGTGAAGGGGGGGGGCTTTATGGCTACACCTTC. Translating gives CASSEGGGLYGYTF.

The table lists this clone with a count of one. The V gene is TRBV5-1, the J gene TRBJ1-4, with D possibly being TRBD1 (5 bases). The germline CDR1 and CDR2 sequences are SGHRS and YFSETQ. Trimming removed 3 bases at V and 0 bases at J, with 15 bases between. The CDR3 has 17 residues. CDR3 loop: CASSSGRTHATNEKLFF. In DNA, the CDR3 is TGCGCCAGCAGCTCTGGACGGACACACGCAACTAATGAAAAACTGTTTTTT.

This clone has only a few counts. The V call is TRBV11-3, the J call TRBJ2-6; 7 bases are shared with TRBD1. This CDR3 has 15 amino acids. V lost 4 bases and J lost 1; bases outside the gene matches: 1. Per germline, CDR1 SGHNT and CDR2 YENEEA. CDR3: CASSSTGSGANVLTF. The CDR3 nucleotides are TGTGCCAGCAGCTCGACAGGGTCTGGGGCCAACGTCCTGACTTTC.